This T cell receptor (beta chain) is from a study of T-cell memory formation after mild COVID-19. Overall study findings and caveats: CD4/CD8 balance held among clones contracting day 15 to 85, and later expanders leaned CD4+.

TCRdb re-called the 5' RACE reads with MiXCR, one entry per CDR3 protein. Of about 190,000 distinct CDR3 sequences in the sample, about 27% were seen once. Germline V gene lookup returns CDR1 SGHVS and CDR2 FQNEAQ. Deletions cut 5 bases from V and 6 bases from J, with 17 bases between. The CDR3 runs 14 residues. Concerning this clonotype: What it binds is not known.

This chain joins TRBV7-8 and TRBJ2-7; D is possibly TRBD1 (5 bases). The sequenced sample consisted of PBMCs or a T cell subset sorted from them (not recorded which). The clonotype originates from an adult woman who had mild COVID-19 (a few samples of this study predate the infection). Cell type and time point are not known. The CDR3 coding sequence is TGTGCCAGCAGCGGGTCAGGGTTCGGCGGCGAGCAGTACTTC. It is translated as CASSGSGFGGEQYF.